The 21 T cell receptor beta chains presented below share a single source sample, sequenced in a study of blood T cell repertoires in COVID-19. Assay used: immunoSEQ multiplex PCR; TCRdb lists only in-frame clones, some missing. Of 200,000 to 300,000 clones in the sample, about four fifths were seen once. The material sequenced was peripheral blood. The receptors here all came from a woman older than 75 with COVID-19, enrolled during active disease.

This CDR3 reads CASSQGLLAGGPGEQFF. The CDR3 bases are TGTGCCAGCAGCCAAGGGTTACTGGCGGGGGGGCCCGGTGAGCAGTTCTTC. The genes are TRBV11-3 and TRBJ2-1; 9 nucleotides line up with TRBD2. Losses at the gene ends were 5 bases for V and 9 bases for J; bases not matched to a gene: 17. The CDR3 totals 17 residues. Germline CDR1 and CDR2: SGHNT and YENEEA.

V usage is TRBV5-4 and J usage is TRBJ2-7; 9 nucleotides match TRBD2. The V and J ends lost 4 bases and 3 bases, in that order; junction bases with no gene match: 5. The CDR3 runs to 14 residues. CDR1 and CDR2 (germline): SGHNT, YYREEE (reference sequence). CDR3 sequence: CASSLRLADYEQYF. DNA for the CDR3: TGTGCCAGCAGCCTCAGACTAGCGGACTACGAGCAGTACTTC.

The chain combines TRBV6-5 with TRBJ2-5, with a tentative D call TRBD1 (5 bases). V lost 0 bases, J lost 2 bases, and 10 bases lay in between. CDR1 is MNHEY and CDR2 is SVGAGI in the germline V gene. The length of the CDR3 is 15 residues. CDR3 sequence: CASSYSRVPQETQYF. In nucleotides, the CDR3 is TGTGCCAGCAGTTACTCCAGGGTTCCTCAAGAGACCCAGTACTTC.

The chain joins TRBV2 to TRBJ2-5; 8 bases are shared with TRBD1. V lost 5 bases and J lost 3; bases outside the gene matches: 5. The CDR3 runs 14 residues. From germline, CDR1 is SNHLY and CDR2 FYNNEI. The CDR3 loop reads CASSTGTGKETQYF. The CDR3 bases are TGTGCCAGCAGTACCGGGACAGGCAAAGAGACCCAGTACTTC.

V usage is TRBV6-5 and J usage is TRBJ2-2; D is uncertain. V was cut by 6 bases and J by 0 bases, with 11 bases left in between. CDR1 and CDR2 (germline): MNHEY, SVGAGI. The CDR3 covers 15 residues. The CDR3 here is CASRRSESNTGELFF. DNA for the CDR3: TGTGCCAGCAGGCGGAGCGAGTCGAACACCGGGGAGCTGTTTTTT.

This clone was found a few times. The rearrangement links TRBV2 to TRBJ1-1; maybe TRBD1 (6 bases). V was trimmed by 7 bases and J by 5 bases, leaving 20 bases between them. Looked up from germline, CDR1 is SNHLY and CDR2 is FYNNEI. CDR3 size: 15 residues. The CDR3: CASMAGRGRGTEAFF. In DNA form, the CDR3 reads TGTGCCAGCATGGCGGGCAGGGGAAGGGGAACTGAAGCTTTCTTT.

As concerns this clone: Other DNA sequences in this sample translate to the same CDR3. The CDR3 region is CSARVRGGYTF. The CDR3 DNA reads as TGCAGTGCTAGAGTTCGGGGTGGCTACACCTTC. J is TRBJ1-2 and V is TRBV20-1; no clear D. Trimming left V 1 base short and J 7 bases short, with 7 bases between. The CDR3 spans 11 residues. Germline V gene data show CDR1 as DFQATT and CDR2 as SNEGSKA (reference sequence).

The gene calls are TRBV30 and TRBJ1-1, with D possibly being TRBD1 (5 bases). Per germline, CDR1 GTSNPN and CDR2 SVGIG (reference sequence). CDR3 length: 12 residues. V was pared by 3 bases and J by 7 bases, with 12 bases between. The CDR3 reads CAWRIHGGEAFF. The CDR3 nucleotides are TGTGCCTGGAGGATCCACGGGGGTGAAGCTTTCTTT.

This rearrangement joins TRBV5-1 to TRBJ1-4; 7 bases match TRBD1. V shed 3 bases, J shed 3 bases, and the junction held 8 bases outside the gene matches. CDR1 and CDR2 from the germline V gene are SGHRS and YFSETQ. This CDR3 has 16 residues. The CDR3 reads CASSYTTGAANEKLFF. As DNA, the CDR3 is TGCGCCAGCAGCTACACCACAGGGGCCGCTAATGAAAAACTGTTTTTT. Together with reference TRBV5-1 and TRBJ1-4, the CDR3 gives the full variable domain: KAGVTQTPRYLIKTRGQQVTLSCSPISGHRSVSWYQQTPGQGLQFLFEYFSETQRNKGNFPGRFSGRQFSNSRSEMNVSTLELGDSALYLCASSYTTGAANEKLFFGSGTQLSVL.

The rearrangement joins TRBV4-2 to TRBJ2-1; 8 bases fit TRBD2. J was trimmed by 14 bases and V by 0 bases; bases with no gene match: 9. This CDR3 spans 14 amino acids. Germline CDR1 reads LGHNA; CDR2 reads YNFKEQ. The CDR3 loop is CASSQEKRESRKFF. The CDR3 nucleotides read TGTGCCAGCAGCCAAGAAAAGCGGGAGAGTCGTAAGTTCTTC.

The chain carries TRBV28 and TRBJ1-3; 7 positions agree with TRBD1. From germline, CDR1 is MDHEN and CDR2 SYDVKM. This CDR3 region has 14 residues. Trimming removed 6 bases from V and 9 bases from J; junction bases left unmatched: 11. CDR3 region: CASRPQGIGGTIYF. The DNA of the CDR3 is TGTGCCAGCAGACCACAGGGGATTGGGGGCACCATATATTTT. The full variable domain, rest sourced from reference TRBV28 and TRBJ1-3, is DVKVTQSSRYLVKRTGEKVFLECVQDMDHENMFWYRQDPGLGLRLIYFSYDVKMKEKGDIPEGYSVSREKKERFSLILESASTNQTSMYLCASRPQGIGGTIYFGEGSWLTVV.

The chain has TRBV28 and TRBJ2-7; the match to TRBD1 covers 7 bases. With 8 bases clipped from V and 3 bases from J, the junction kept 4 bases outside the gene matches. The germline V gene has CDR1 MDHEN and CDR2 SYDVKM. This CDR3 has 12 amino acids. The chain's CDR3 is CASRQGLYEQYF. The CDR3 region has the DNA TGTGCCAGCCGACAGGGCCTCTACGAGCAGTACTTC. The full variable domain, its missing parts supplied by reference TRBV28 and TRBJ2-7, is DVKVTQSSRYLVKRTGEKVFLECVQDMDHENMFWYRQDPGLGLRLIYFSYDVKMKEKGDIPEGYSVSREKKERFSLILESASTNQTSMYLCASRQGLYEQYFGPGTRLTVT.

This chain connects TRBV6-2 or TRBV6-3 to TRBJ1-4, with D unresolved. There are 17 residues in the CDR3. Trimming stripped 3 bases from V and 7 bases from J, with 21 bases between. CDR1 and CDR2 from the germline V gene are MNHEY and SVGEGT. The CDR3 loop is CASSYSGVGPGGEKLFF. The CDR3 coding sequence is TGTGCCAGCAGTTATAGCGGGGTGGGTCCCGGAGGTGAAAAACTGTTTTTT.

The chain links TRBV18 to TRBJ1-5, with TRBD1 matching 11 bases. The CDR3 spans 14 residues. Germline CDR1 reads KGHSH; CDR2 reads LQKENI. Losses at the gene ends were 4 bases for V and 6 bases for J; bases not matched to a gene: 2. CDR3 sequence reads: CASSQGQGVQPQHF. CDR3 coding DNA: TGTGCCAGCTCACAGGGACAGGGGGTTCAGCCCCAGCATTTT.

J is TRBJ1-6 and V is TRBV7-2; D unclear. The germline gives CDR1 SGHTA, CDR2 FQGNSA. V was trimmed by 1 base and J by 6 bases, leaving 10 bases between them. The CDR3 has 15 residues. The CDR3 nucleotides are TGTGCCAGCAGCTTAGGCCCGACGGGTAATTCACCCCTCCACTTT. This codes for CASSLGPTGNSPLHF.

This chain uses TRBV5-1 with TRBJ2-7; a possible D gene is TRBD1 (6 bases). V lost 4 bases and J 0 bases, leaving 11 bases between the germline ends. CDR3 size: 14 residues. Germline V gives CDR1 SGHRS, CDR2 YFSETQ. CDR3 coding DNA: TGCGCCAGCAGCCCCCGGACAGACTCCTACGAGCAGTACTTC. Encoded protein: CASSPRTDSYEQYF.

V usage is TRBV19 and J usage is TRBJ1-3; D possibly corresponds to TRBD1 (5 bases). V shed 7 bases and J shed 0 bases, with 13 bases lying between them. The germline V gene encodes CDR1 LNHDA and CDR2 SQIVND (reference sequence). The CDR3 has 15 amino acids. CDR3 sequence: CASTGGVNSGNTIYF. CDR3 bases: TGTGCCAGTACGGGAGGGGTCAACTCTGGAAACACCATATATTTT.

V and J are TRBV5-4 and TRBJ2-1; TRBD2 matches 9 bases. With V trimmed by 1 base and J by 10 bases, 9 bases remained unmatched. The germline gives CDR1 SGHNT, CDR2 YYREEE (reference sequence). CDR3 length: 15 amino acids. This CDR3 reads CASSLLAGSPGEQFF. CDR3 nucleotide sequence: TGTGCCAGCAGCTTGCTAGCGGGGTCGCCCGGGGAGCAGTTCTTC. The whole variable domain, filled in from reference TRBV5-4 and TRBJ2-1, reads ETGVTQSPTHLIKTRGQQVTLRCSSQSGHNTVSWYQQALGQGPQFIFQYYREEENGRGNFPPRFSGLQFPNYSSELNVNALELDDSALYLCASSLLAGSPGEQFFGPGTRLTVL.

This chain connects TRBV25-1 to TRBJ1-2; 7 bases are shared with TRBD1. Trimming took 5 bases from V and 0 from J; bases not matched to a gene: 6. In germline, CDR1 is MGHDK, CDR2 SYGVNS. The CDR3 runs to 15 residues. CDR3 nucleotides: TGTGCCAGCAGTACGTGGGACAGACCTAACTATGGCTACACCTTC. Protein sequence: CASSTWDRPNYGYTF.

In nucleotides, the CDR3 is TGTGCCAGCAGCCTTACAAGTCGTGGCTACACCTTC. Translation gives CASSLTSRGYTF. The chain is built from TRBV28 and TRBJ1-2; D is unresolved. This CDR3 contains 12 residues. Germline V gives CDR1 MDHEN, CDR2 SYDVKM. V lost 6 bases to trimming and J lost 7 bases, with 12 bases between them.

The chain joins TRBV28 to TRBJ1-1; weak D call: TRBD1 (6 bases). CDR1 and CDR2 from the germline V gene are MDHEN and SYDVKM. Trimming shortened V by 8 bases and J by 1 base, and 17 bases separated the two germline ends. This CDR3 region has 15 residues. CDR3 in DNA: TGTGCCAGCGAAACCTGGACGGACAGGAACACTGAAGCTTTCTTT. This translates into CASETWTDRNTEAFF.